This record concerns one T cell receptor (beta chain) sequence. What it recognizes is unknown. This entry belongs to a study of cytomegalovirus exposure and HLA in healthy donors. Turning to the study itself: Of approximately 400 genotyped donors, about 80% clustered with self-reported Caucasian donors. Study outcomes and limitations: Later analysis suggested most CMV-associated TCR beta chains were HLA-restricted. Within an earlier analysis, most TCR beta V segments proved productive either about 90% or about 30% of the time.

J was trimmed by 2 bases and V by 4 bases; bases with no gene match: 8. This CDR3 contains 16 residues. Looked up from germline, CDR1 is SGHRS and CDR2 is YFSETQ. This PCR relied on a set of 60 Vbeta primers and 13 Jbeta primers. Clones were read by immunoSEQ multiplex PCR, and TCRdb kept only the in-frame ones, dropping some. Of 100,000 to 130,000 clones in the sample, 81% were seen once. The sequence came from a man between 25 and 39 years old in good health and CMV-seronegative. The chain couples TRBV5-1 to TRBJ2-4; 8 bases are a match to TRBD1. The sequenced material came from PBMCs. CDR3: CASSVDPGGPKNIQYF. The CDR3 DNA reads TGCGCCAGCAGCGTAGATCCAGGGGGCCCCAAAAACATTCAGTACTTC. Drawing the rest from reference TRBV5-1 and TRBJ2-4, the complete variable domain is KAGVTQTPRYLIKTRGQQVTLSCSPISGHRSVSWYQQTPGQGLQFLFEYFSETQRNKGNFPGRFSGRQFSNSRSEMNVSTLELGDSALYLCASSVDPGGPKNIQYFGAGTRLSVL.